The T cell receptor beta chain described here comes from a study of T cell responses to AZD1222 COVID-19 vaccine. Findings of the study overall: There were repertoire samples only from the period after the peak T cell response.

V lost 4 bases, J lost 3 bases, and 8 bases stayed unmatched. Germline CDR1 and CDR2: SGHTA and FQGNSA. The CDR3 contains 15 residues. Comment on this clone: Its antigen is unknown.

Using immunoSEQ multiplex PCR, the repertoire was profiled, and TCRdb retains in-frame clones only, with some absent. The sample consists of roughly 190,000 clones, roughly nine tenths of them appearing once. The clonotype was recovered from an adult who received the AZD1222 COVID-19 vaccine. The sequencing here drew on peripheral blood, taken 28 days after the second AZD1222 dose. V gene TRBV7-2 combines with J gene TRBJ1-2, with TRBD1 matching over 7 bases. The CDR3 nucleotides are TGTGCCAGCAGCTCTAGAGGGGGCGCCGACTATGGCTACACCTTC. Encoded protein: CASSSRGGADYGYTF.